Sequencing of this T cell receptor beta chain was carried out in a study of OX40 agonist ivuxolimab in advanced cancers. Overall study context: Each patient was given ivuxolimab into a vein every 2 weeks, at 0.01 to 10 mg/kg. Three patients, one with hepatocellular carcinoma and two with cutaneous melanoma, achieved partial responses.

Some clones are missing from TCRdb's copy, which holds only in-frame ones; the method was immunoSEQ multiplex PCR. The sample has 75,000 to 95,000 clones, about 87% seen once. General study findings and limits: CD8+ T cells were the subset that, on average, had more expanded clones than CD4+.

The CDR3 length is 14 residues. V was shortened by 4 bases and J by 1 base, with 10 bases between the two germline ends. CDR1 is MNHEY and CDR2 is SVGAGI in the germline V gene. Details on this clone: Its antigen is not known.

The sequences come from CD4+ or CD8+ T cells sorted from blood, collected in a trial of the OX40 agonist ivuxolimab. The TCR sequence derives from an adult with an advanced solid tumor such as melanoma, head and neck, liver or kidney cancer. V is TRBV6-5 and J is TRBJ1-2, with unresolved D. CDR3: CASSWFRFNYGYTF. The CDR3 nucleotides read TGTGCCAGCAGTTGGTTCAGGTTTAACTATGGCTACACCTTC.